This T cell receptor beta chain was recorded in a study of blood T cell repertoires in COVID-19. Profiled with immunoSEQ multiplex PCR; TCRdb holds only in-frame clones, not every one. The table lists 200,000 to 300,000 clones, more than 75% of them singletons, with roughly 12% in the top ten. The CDR3 totals 16 residues. Germline trimming cut 4 bases from V and 4 bases from J; bases unmatched to any gene: 9. CDR1 and CDR2 from the germline V gene are LGHNA and YSLEER. This TCR was sampled from a man older than 75 with acute or convalescent COVID-19. Sequenced: peripheral blood. This chain links TRBV4-3 with TRBJ1-4; 7 positions match TRBD1. The CDR3 reads CASSPSAAGGNEKLFF. The CDR3, as DNA: TGCGCCAGCAGCCCAAGCGCTGCAGGGGGTAATGAAAAACTGTTTTTT.